This T cell receptor (beta chain) was identified during a study of OX40 agonist ivuxolimab in advanced cancers. Study in general: It was ivuxolimab, an agonistic anti-OX40 (CD134) antibody, that patients were treated with. A partial response was reached by three patients: one with hepatocellular carcinoma and two with cutaneous melanoma. Each dose-escalation patient presented with hepatocellular carcinoma, melanoma, renal cell or head and neck cancer.

Sequenced by immunoSEQ multiplex PCR; TCRdb stores in-frame clones only, minus some. The sample has about 67,000 clones, around 82% seen once. Trimming took 2 bases from V and 6 from J, leaving 11 bases between them. From germline, CDR1 is MRHNA and CDR2 SNTAGT. This CDR3 has 13 residues. Sequences were derived from CD4+ or CD8+ T cells sorted from blood, sampled in a trial of the OX40 agonist ivuxolimab. The receptor was derived from an adult with an advanced solid tumor such as melanoma, head and neck, liver or kidney cancer. This rearrangement joins TRBV6-4 to TRBJ2-7; a weak D match, TRBD2 (6 bases). The CDR3 DNA reads as TGTGCCAGCAGTGACGAGTTCGGGGGCGAGCAGTACTTC. It codes for CASSDEFGGEQYF.